This T cell receptor (beta chain) was sequenced for a study of blood T cell repertoires in COVID-19. Background on the study: The study drew acute and convalescent COVID-19 samples from the United States, Italy and Spain. From T cells, B-cell-depleted T cells, or PBMCs came the material, which was cDNA or gDNA.

Original analysis: Reference gene primer amplification gave nucleated cell count estimates. Some clones are missing from TCRdb's copy, which holds only in-frame ones; the method was immunoSEQ multiplex PCR. Clonal size and the V and J genes are those of that table, whereas D and trimming came from the DNA. Of 150,000 to 200,000 clones in the sample, approximately 90% were seen once. V was trimmed by 5 bases and J by 6 bases, leaving 16 bases between them. The CDR3 covers 15 residues. Germline V gives CDR1 SGHAT, CDR2 FQNNGV. The chain joins TRBV11-2 to TRBJ1-4, with D tentatively TRBD1 (6 bases). Sequencing was done on a sample of peripheral blood. This receptor was obtained from a human donor in a cohort sampled during active COVID-19. The CDR3 region has the DNA TGTGCCAGCAGCGTTAAGGGGGGGGCGGATGAAAAACTGTTTTTT. It is translated as CASSVKGGADEKLFF. Looking up the rest from reference TRBV11-2 and TRBJ1-4 gives the full variable domain: EAGVAQSPRYKIIEKRQSVAFWCNPISGHATLYWYQQILGQGPKLLIQFQNNGVVDDSQLPKDRFSAERLKGVDSTLKIQPAKLEDSAVYLCASSVKGGADEKLFFGSGTQLSVL.